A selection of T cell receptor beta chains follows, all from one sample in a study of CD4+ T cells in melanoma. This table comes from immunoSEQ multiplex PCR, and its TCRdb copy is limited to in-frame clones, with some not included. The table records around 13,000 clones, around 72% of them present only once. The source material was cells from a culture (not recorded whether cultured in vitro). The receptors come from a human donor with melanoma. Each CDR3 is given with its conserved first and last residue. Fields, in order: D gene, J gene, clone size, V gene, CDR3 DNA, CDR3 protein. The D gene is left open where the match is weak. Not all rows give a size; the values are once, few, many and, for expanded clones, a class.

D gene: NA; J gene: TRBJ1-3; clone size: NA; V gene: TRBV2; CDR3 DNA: TGTGCCAGCAGGCCCAGGGCTTCTGGAAACACCATATATTTT; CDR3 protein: CASRPRASGNTIYF
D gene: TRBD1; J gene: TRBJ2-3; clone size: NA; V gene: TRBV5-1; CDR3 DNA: TGCGCCAGCAGCTTGGGAACAGGGGCGACGGCAGATACGCAGTATTTT; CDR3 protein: CASSLGTGATADTQYF
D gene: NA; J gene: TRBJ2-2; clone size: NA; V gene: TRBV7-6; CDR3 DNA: TGTGCCAGCAAGGGTGCTATTCTGAACACCGGGGAGCTGTTTTTT; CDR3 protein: CASKGAILNTGELFF
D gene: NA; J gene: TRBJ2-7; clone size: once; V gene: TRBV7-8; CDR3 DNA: TGTGCCAGCAGCTTAGCCCCCGGGACGAATAGCTTC; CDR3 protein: CASSLAPGTNSF
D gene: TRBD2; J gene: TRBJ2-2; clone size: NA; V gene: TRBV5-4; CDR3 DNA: TGTGCCAGCAGCTCGGGCACTAGCGGGGGCCCCGGGGAGCTGTTTTTT; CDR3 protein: CASSSGTSGGPGELFF
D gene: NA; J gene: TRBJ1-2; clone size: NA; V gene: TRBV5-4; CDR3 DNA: TGTGCCAGCAGCTTGGACAGGAACTATGGCTACACCTTC; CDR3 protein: CASSLDRNYGYTF
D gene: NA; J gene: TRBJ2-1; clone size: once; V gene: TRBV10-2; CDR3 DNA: TGCGCCAGCATCTCTTCCGGGCCGTATGAGCAGTTCTTC; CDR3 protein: CASISSGPYEQFF
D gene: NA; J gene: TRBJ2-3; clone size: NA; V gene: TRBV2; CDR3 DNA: TGTGCCAGCAGAGTAAATGCGGGGTACACAGATACGCAGTATTTT; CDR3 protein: CASRVNAGYTDTQYF
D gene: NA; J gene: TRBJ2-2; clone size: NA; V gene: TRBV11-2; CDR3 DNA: TGTGCCAGCAGCTACGAGACCACCGGGGAGCTGTTTTTT; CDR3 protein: CASSYETTGELFF
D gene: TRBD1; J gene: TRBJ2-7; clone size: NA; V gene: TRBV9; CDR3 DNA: TGTGCCAGCAGCGCAACGCCCAGGGGGCCGAGGGTCGAGCAGTACTTC; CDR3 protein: CASSATPRGPRVEQYF
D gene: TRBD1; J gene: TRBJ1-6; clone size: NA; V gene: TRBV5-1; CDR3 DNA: TGCGCCAGCAGCGAGGGGACAGTGAGAGGAGGATCACCCCTCCACTTT; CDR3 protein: CASSEGTVRGGSPLHF
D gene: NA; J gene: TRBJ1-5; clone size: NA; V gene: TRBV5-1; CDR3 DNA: TGCGCCAGCAGCTTGGGGGACTTGCCTAATCAGCCCCAGCATTTT; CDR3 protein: CASSLGDLPNQPQHF
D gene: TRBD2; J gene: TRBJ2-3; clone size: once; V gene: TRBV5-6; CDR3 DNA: TGTGCCAGCAGCTTCGGTCTAGCGGGGGTTCCAGATACGCAGTATTTT; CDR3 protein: CASSFGLAGVPDTQYF
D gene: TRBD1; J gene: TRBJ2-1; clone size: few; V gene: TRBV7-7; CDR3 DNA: TGTGCCAGCAGCCGGGACAGTTTCGGTGAGCAGTTCTTC; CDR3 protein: CASSRDSFGEQFF
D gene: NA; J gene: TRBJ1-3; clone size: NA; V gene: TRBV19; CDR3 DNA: TGTGCCAGTAGGCCCGGGTACGCATCTGGAAACACCATATATTTT; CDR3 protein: CASRPGYASGNTIYF
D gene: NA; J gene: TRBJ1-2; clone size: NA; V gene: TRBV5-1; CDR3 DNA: TGCGCCAGCAGCTACTCAGGACGAGGGTCCTATGGCTACACCTTC; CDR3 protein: CASSYSGRGSYGYTF
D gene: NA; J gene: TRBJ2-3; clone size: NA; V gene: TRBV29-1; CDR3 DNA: TGCAGCGTCCTAGGGCTACCGAGACAGCGCACAGATACGCAGTATTTT; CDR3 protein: CSVLGLPRQRTDTQYF